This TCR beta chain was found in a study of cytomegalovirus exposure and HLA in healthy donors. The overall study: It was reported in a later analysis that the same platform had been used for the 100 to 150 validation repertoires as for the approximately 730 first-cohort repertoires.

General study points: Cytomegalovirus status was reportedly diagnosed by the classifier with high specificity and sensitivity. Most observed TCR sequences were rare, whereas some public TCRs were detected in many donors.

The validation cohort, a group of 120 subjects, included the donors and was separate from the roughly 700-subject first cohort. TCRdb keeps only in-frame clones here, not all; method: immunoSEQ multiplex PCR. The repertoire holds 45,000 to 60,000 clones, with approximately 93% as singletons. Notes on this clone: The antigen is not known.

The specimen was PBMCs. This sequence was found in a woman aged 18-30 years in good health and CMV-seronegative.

DNA of the CDR3: TGCGCCAGCAGTCCTCAGCGGGGTTTCTACGAGCAGTACTTC. The encoded protein is CASSPQRGFYEQYF. This chain connects TRBV4-1 to TRBJ2-7, with 7 bases matching TRBD2. Germline loops: CDR1 MGHRA, CDR2 YSYEKL. Germline trimming cut 6 bases from V and 3 bases from J; bases unmatched to any gene: 8. The CDR3 extends over 14 amino acids.